The next 3 T cell receptor beta chains were all read from a single sample in a study of long-term antiretroviral therapy in people with HIV. The assay, immunoSEQ v3.0, was run at survey level. Assay used: immunoSEQ multiplex PCR; TCRdb lists only in-frame clones, some missing. The sample holds 25,000 to 35,000 clones; 80% to 95% are singletons and the top ten take roughly 4%. Sequenced here: unsorted PBMCs, sampled 3.1 years after starting antiretroviral therapy. The receptors were gathered from a man between 18 and 35 years old with HIV.

V gene TRBV18 combines with J gene TRBJ2-2; the D gene could be TRBD1 or TRBD2 (5 bases each). The V end was cut by 4 bases, the J end by 6 bases, with 12 bases between. The CDR3 extends over 14 amino acids. Germline V gene lookup returns CDR1 KGHSH and CDR2 LQKENI. The CDR3 nucleotides read TGTGCCAGCTCACTCCGGGACCGACCCGGGGAGCTGTTTTTT. Amino acid sequence: CASSLRDRPGELFF.

The genes are TRBV11-2 and TRBJ2-7; the D gene is possibly TRBD1 (6 bases). CDR1 SGHAT and CDR2 FQNNGV come from the germline V gene. Trimming pared 2 bases from V and 0 bases from J, leaving 14 bases between. There are 16 residues in the CDR3. This chain's CDR3 is CASSLNPTGPSYEQYF. DNA for the CDR3: TGTGCCAGCAGCTTAAACCCAACAGGGCCCTCCTACGAGCAGTACTTC.

V usage is TRBV7-9 and J usage is TRBJ2-1, with D maybe TRBD2 (5 bases). Trimming stripped 1 base from V and 9 bases from J, with 16 bases between. The germline CDR1 and CDR2 sequences are SEHNR and FQNEAQ (reference sequence). CDR3 size: 15 residues. The DNA of the CDR3 is TGTGCCAGCAGCTTAGGAGGGAGACTCTCGGGTGAGCAGTTCTTC. Protein sequence: CASSLGGRLSGEQFF.